This entry lists 27 T cell receptor beta chains sequenced from one sample in a study of T cells in Graves' hyperthyroidism and ophthalmopathy. TCR beta CDR3 regions were amplified from RNA transcripts. The TCR CDR3 first-round RT-PCR relied on the HTBI primer set. TCRdb analysed the multiplex PCR reads with MiXCR anew, one entry per CDR3 protein. The top ten clones hold about 50% of a sample with approximately 300,000 distinct CDR3 sequences, about 18% of them seen once. The sequenced material came from blood. These receptors were obtained from a woman in her sixties with Graves' ophthalmopathy.

This rearrangement joins TRBV6-2 or TRBV6-3 to TRBJ2-1; 10 bases fit TRBD2. V trimming: 2 bases; J trimming: 0 bases; junction bases outside the gene matches: 4. CDR3 length: 17 amino acids. Germline-derived CDR1 and CDR2 are MNHEY and SVGEGT. CDR3 region: CASSYRASGGSYNEQFF. The CDR3 DNA reads as TGTGCCAGCAGTTACCGGGCTAGCGGGGGCTCCTACAATGAGCAGTTCTTC.

Ten or more counts support this clonotype. The chain is built from TRBV2 and TRBJ2-4; 14 bases line up with TRBD2. Germline V gives CDR1 SNHLY, CDR2 FYNNEI. This CDR3 has 15 residues. J gave up 6 bases and V 5 bases, and 3 bases lay outside the gene matches. This CDR3 reads CASSTGTSGGNIQYF. In nucleotides, the CDR3 is TGTGCCAGCAGTACCGGGACTAGCGGGGGAAACATTCAGTACTTC.

The chain combines TRBV7-9 with TRBJ2-2; 8 bases agree with TRBD1. The CDR3 runs 14 residues. Germline trimming cut 4 bases from V and 7 bases from J; bases unmatched to any gene: 5. Germline V CDR1 and CDR2: SEHNR, FQNEAQ (reference sequence). CDR3 coding DNA: TGTGCCAGCAGCTCCCAGGGGGCACACGGGGAGCTGTTTTTT. Amino acids: CASSSQGAHGELFF.

This chain links TRBV3-1 with TRBJ2-2; TRBD2 matches at 10 bases. Germline V gene sequence: CDR1 LGHDT, CDR2 YNNKEL (reference sequence). The ends lost 0 bases at V and 1 base at J; junction bases unmatched: 11. The CDR3 covers 20 residues. Written as DNA, the CDR3 is TGTGCCAGCAGCCAAGAATTCGAGCGGGGGGGGCCGATGAACACCGGGGAGCTGTTTTTT. It codes for CASSQEFERGGPMNTGELFF. The full variable domain, completed using reference TRBV3-1 and TRBJ2-2, is DTAVSQTPKYLVTQMGNDKSIKCEQNLGHDTMYWYKQDSKKFLKIMFSYNNKELIINETVPNRFSPKSPDKAHLNLHINSLELGDSAVYFCASSQEFERGGPMNTGELFFGEGSRLTVL.

This clonotype showed up many times. The V gene is TRBV7-2, the J gene TRBJ1-2; TRBD1 might be the D (6 bases). The CDR3 is made up of 17 amino acids. Trimming left V 5 bases short and J 0 bases short, with 19 bases between. Germline V gene data show CDR1 as SGHTA and CDR2 as FQGNSA. The CDR3 loop reads CASSLNGRGPANYGYTF. CDR3 sequence (DNA): TGTGCCAGCAGCCTAAACGGGCGGGGGCCGGCTAACTATGGCTACACCTTC.

This clonotype was observed a handful of times. A clone one base away is much larger, so this may be a read error. J is TRBJ2-3 and V is TRBV2; TRBD2 is a possible D gene (5 bases). Trimming took 3 bases from V and 8 from J, leaving 12 bases between them. CDR3 length: 13 residues. Germline V gene sequence: CDR1 SNHLY, CDR2 FYNNEI. In DNA form, the CDR3 reads TGTGCCAGCAGTGACAGGACTGCTTCTACGCAGTATTTT. It yields the protein CASSDRTASTQYF.

This clonotype came up a few times. CDR3 sequence (DNA): TGTGCCAGCAGCCAAGACCTAGCGGGAGTTGCCACAGATACGCAGTATTTT. Its protein is CASSQDLAGVATDTQYF. The chain combines TRBV14 with TRBJ2-3; 10 nucleotides align to TRBD2. This CDR3 has 17 amino acids. The junction had 5 bases not matched to a gene; V was cut back by 0 bases and J by 2 bases. The germline V gene has CDR1 SGHDN and CDR2 FVKESK. Using reference TRBV14 and TRBJ2-3 for the parts outside the CDR3, the full variable domain is EAGVTQFPSHSVIEKGQTVTLRCDPISGHDNLYWYRRVMGKEIKFLLHFVKESKQDESGMPNNRFLAERTGGTYSTLKVQPAELEDSGVYFCASSQDLAGVATDTQYFGPGTRLTVL.

In its sample, this clonotype was seen a few times. Here the CDR3 reads CASSLVGREEYEQYF. CDR3 nucleotides: TGTGCCAGCAGCTTAGTCGGCAGGGAGGAGTACGAGCAGTACTTC. The chain joins TRBV7-9 to TRBJ2-7, with a possible D match to TRBD2 (6 bases). Trimming took 1 base from V and 4 from J, leaving 14 bases between them. Germline V CDR1 and CDR2: SEHNR, FQNEAQ (reference sequence). CDR3 length equals 15 residues.

The chain couples TRBV6-2 or TRBV6-3 to TRBJ2-7; 10 nucleotides align to TRBD1. CDR1 is MNHEY, CDR2 SVGEGT, per germline. Unmatched junction bases numbered 7, after V lost 6 bases and J lost 5 bases. The CDR3 runs 14 residues. CDR3 DNA: TGTGCCAGCAGCCCCGGGACAGGGGAGAACGAGCAGTACTTC. This gives the protein CASSPGTGENEQYF.

This clonotype is classed as large (0.1 to 1%). The J gene is TRBJ2-5, the V gene TRBV7-9, with 8 bases lining up with TRBD1. Looked up from germline, CDR1 is SEHNR and CDR2 is FQNEAQ (reference sequence). Trimming took 5 bases from V and 7 from J; bases not matched to a gene: 9. The CDR3 is 14 residues long. The CDR3: CASSPGTGEVTQYF. CDR3 nucleotides: TGTGCCAGCAGCCCCGGGACAGGTGAAGTGACCCAGTACTTC.

This clonotype turned up a few times. The V gene is TRBV6-1, the J gene TRBJ2-7, with 7 bases fitting TRBD2. CDR3 size: 15 residues. Germline V CDR1 and CDR2: MNHNS, SASEGT. Losses at the gene ends were 7 bases for V and 2 bases for J; bases not matched to a gene: 11. CDR3 protein: CASTQGGGVPYEQYF. The CDR3 DNA sequence: TGTGCCAGCACCCAAGGCGGGGGAGTACCCTACGAGCAGTACTTC.

The chain links TRBV6-1 to TRBJ1-1, with D unclear. This CDR3 has 17 amino acids. Trimming took off 3 bases at V and 4 bases at J, with 21 bases between the two ends. Germline CDR1 and CDR2: MNHNS and SASEGT. CDR3 DNA sequence: TGTGCCAGCAGTGAGGCGAGATGGGCGGGGTGGGGCACTGAAGCTTTCTTT. This translates into CASSEARWAGWGTEAFF.

This clonotype was detected ten times or more. The chain joins TRBV29-1 to TRBJ2-5; 8 positions agree with TRBD2. Germline-derived CDR1 and CDR2 are SQVTM and ANQGSEA. This CDR3 has 13 residues. Unmatched junction bases numbered 6, after V lost 4 bases and J lost 5 bases. CDR3 DNA sequence: TGCAGCGTTGTCGGCCCGGGGGGGGAGACCCAGTACTTC. It encodes CSVVGPGGETQYF.

V is TRBV24-1 and J is TRBJ1-3; D is uncertain. Germline CDR1 reads KGHDR; CDR2 reads SFDVKD. This CDR3 spans 12 amino acids. Between the trimmed V and J ends, which lost 9 bases and 9 bases, there was a span of 14 bases. In nucleotides, the CDR3 is TGTGCCACCGCCTGCGGTTTTTCCACCATATATTTT. Translation gives CATACGFSTIYF.

This clonotype was observed many times. The chain uses TRBV2 and TRBJ2-3; 14 bases are a match to TRBD2. CDR3 size: 16 residues. After removal of 6 bases from V and 2 bases from J, the junction contained 4 bases not matched to a gene. Looked up from germline, CDR1 is SNHLY and CDR2 is FYNNEI. The CDR3 coding sequence is TGTGCCAGCAGGCCGACTAGCGGGGGGGCCACAGATACGCAGTATTTT. Translated: CASRPTSGGATDTQYF. Full variable domain (rest looked up from reference TRBV2 and TRBJ2-3): EPEVTQTPSHQVTQMGQEVILRCVPISNHLYFYWYRQILGQKVEFLVSFYNNEISEKSEIFDDQFSVERPDGSNFTLKIRSTKLEDSAMYFCASRPTSGGATDTQYFGPGTRLTVL.

In its sample, this clonotype was seen many times. The chain is built from TRBV12-3 or TRBV12-4 and TRBJ2-6; D is unresolved. V was trimmed by 2 bases and J by 4 bases, leaving 9 bases between them. The length of the CDR3 is 15 residues. The CDR3 is CASSLRSAGANVLTF. The CDR3 bases are TGTGCCAGCAGTTTAAGATCAGCCGGGGCCAACGTCCTGACTTTC.

Comment on this clonotype: Given a much more abundant clone one base away, this may be a read error. The chain combines TRBV7-7 with TRBJ2-1; 11 bases map to TRBD2. The length of the CDR3 is 15 residues. Germline lookup yields CDR1 SSHAT and CDR2 FNYEAQ (reference sequence). As DNA, the CDR3 is TGTGCTAGCAGCGCTAGCGGGGGGCTGTTCGATGAGCAGTTCTTC. Translating gives CASSASGGLFDEQFF.

This clonotype showed up many times. This chain uses TRBV27 with TRBJ1-1; the D gene is possibly TRBD1 (6 bases). The CDR3 runs to 13 residues. V shed 6 bases and J shed 1 base, with 9 bases lying between them. Germline lookup yields CDR1 MNHEY and CDR2 SMNVEV (reference sequence). CDR3 protein: CASRGQKNTEAFF. The CDR3 DNA is TGTGCCAGCAGAGGACAGAAGAACACTGAAGCTTTCTTT.

The rearrangement uses TRBV24-1 and TRBJ2-1, with 9 bases matching TRBD2. Germline loops: CDR1 KGHDR, CDR2 SFDVKD. The CDR3 totals 19 residues. V trimming: 4 bases; J trimming: 0 bases; junction bases outside the gene matches: 12. The CDR3 spells CATSDRKSTSGSSYNEQFF. DNA of the CDR3: TGTGCCACCAGTGACCGCAAATCGACTAGCGGAAGCTCCTACAATGAGCAGTTCTTC.

This clonotype was picked up many times. The chain carries TRBV28 and TRBJ1-5; no clear D. V lost 3 bases and J lost 6, with 12 bases in between. The CDR3 is made up of 14 amino acids. CDR1 and CDR2 from the germline V gene are MDHEN and SYDVKM. DNA for the CDR3: TGTGCCAGCAGTTTGATACGGGTAGGTCAGCCCCAGCATTTT. This codes for CASSLIRVGQPQHF.

The V and J genes are TRBV20-1 and TRBJ2-1; possibly TRBD1 for D (5 bases). The germline V gene encodes CDR1 DFQATT and CDR2 SNEGSKA (reference sequence). There are 12 residues in the CDR3. Trimming shortened V by 6 bases and J by 9 bases, and 15 bases separated the two germline ends. CDR3 nucleotide sequence: TGCAGTGCCGGTCAGGGATCCGGTGAGCAGTTCTTC. It encodes CSAGQGSGEQFF.

This clonotype was seen many times. V usage is TRBV7-7 and J usage is TRBJ1-4, with D maybe TRBD1 (5 bases). The germline CDR1 and CDR2 sequences are SSHAT and FNYEAQ (reference sequence). Trimming removed 4 bases at V and 5 bases at J, with 11 bases between. This CDR3 has 14 amino acids. CDR3 region: CASSSGTLNEKLFF. CDR3 sequence (DNA): TGTGCCAGCAGCTCCGGGACTCTAAATGAAAAACTGTTTTTT.

This clonotype has a handful of counts. This rearrangement joins TRBV15 to TRBJ2-2; no firm D call. Germline CDR1 is LNHNV and CDR2 is YYDKDF (reference sequence). V was shortened by 3 bases and J by 5 bases, with 13 bases between the two germline ends. The CDR3 loop spans 15 amino acids. CDR3 nucleotide sequence: TGTGCCACCAGCAGGGAAGGTTTTGGGACCGGGGAGCTGTTTTTT. Its protein is CATSREGFGTGELFF. The complete variable domain, with remaining parts taken from reference TRBV15 and TRBJ2-2, reads DAMVIQNPRYQVTQFGKPVTLSCSQTLNHNVMYWYQQKSSQAPKLLFHYYDKDFNNEADTPDNFQSRRPNTSFCFLDIRSPGLGDTAMYLCATSREGFGTGELFFGEGSRLTVL.

This clonotype showed up just a few times. A much more abundant neighbour one base away suggests this may be a read error. The rearrangement uses TRBV5-1 and TRBJ1-2; D might be TRBD1 (5 bases). Germline V CDR1 and CDR2: SGHRS, YFSETQ. The CDR3 is made up of 14 amino acids. Trimming removed 0 bases from V and 6 bases from J, with 12 bases in between. CDR3 DNA: TGCGCCAGCAGCTTGGGGCGGGGGATGGATGGCTACACCTTC. The encoded protein is CASSLGRGMDGYTF.

The chain links TRBV4-1 to TRBJ2-7; 11 bases match TRBD1. Per the germline V gene, CDR1 is MGHRA and CDR2 is YSYEKL. V lost 6 bases, J lost 5 bases, and 9 bases stayed unmatched. CDR3 length: 15 amino acids. The DNA for the CDR3 is TGCGCCAGCAGTATAACCGGGACAGGGGGTCACGAGCAGTACTTC. Protein: CASSITGTGGHEQYF.

This clonotype was observed many times. The V gene is TRBV7-2, the J gene TRBJ1-2; 10 bases align to TRBD1. V shed 5 bases and J 4 bases; nucleotides not matched to a gene: 22. Per the germline V gene, CDR1 is SGHTA and CDR2 is FQGNSA. The length of the CDR3 is 20 residues. Written as DNA, the CDR3 is TGTGCCAGCAGCCCCCGGGCGGGACAGGGGAGATCCCTTCCCCTCTATGGCTACACCTTC. Amino acids: CASSPRAGQGRSLPLYGYTF.

This clonotype appeared many times. J is TRBJ2-2 and V is TRBV11-2; TRBD1 matches 7 bases. The CDR3 spans 17 residues. Germline V gene lookup returns CDR1 SGHAT and CDR2 FQNNGV. With V trimmed by 5 bases and J by 0 bases, 9 bases remained unmatched. CDR3 sequence: CASSSYRGSSNTGELFF. The CDR3 region has the DNA TGTGCCAGCAGCAGTTACAGGGGCTCGTCGAACACCGGGGAGCTGTTTTTT.